The sequence of this T cell receptor (beta chain) was determined in a study of T cell responses to AZD1222 COVID-19 vaccine. The length of the CDR3 is 13 residues. Germline assignment: CDR1 ENHRY and CDR2 SYGVKD. Profiling relied on immunoSEQ multiplex PCR, and the TCRdb table lists in-frame clones only, not all of them. The sample has 150,000 or so clones; approximately 85% are singletons. With regard to this clone: Its target is not known.

General study findings and limits: Unmutated variant regions are reportedly targeted by nearly half of spike-specific TCRs.

The TCR comes from an adult in good health. The sequencing here drew on peripheral blood, taken on day 0 of AZD1222 vaccination. This chain links TRBV10-3 with TRBJ2-3; D perhaps matches TRBD2 (6 bases). In DNA, the CDR3 is TGTGGGGCCAAACCTAGCGACACAGATACGCAGTATTTT. It specifies CGAKPSDTDTQYF.